These 20 T cell receptor beta chains came from one sample sequenced in a study of regulatory T cells in long-lasting Graves disease. With iRepertoire HTBI primers and Arm-PCR of CDR3 regions, TCR beta libraries were built. TCRdb itself ran the multiplex PCR reads through MiXCR, one entry per CDR3 protein. This sample has about 610,000 distinct CDR3 sequences, with 15% to 20% found just once. The time point is: newly diagnosed GD, antithyroid drugs for less than 3 months. The TCR library was made from RNA that had been extracted from PBMCs in TRIzol. These same data were also listed under a study on T cells in Graves' hyperthyroidism and ophthalmopathy.

Sequencing was performed on peripheral blood mononuclear cells (PBMCs), taken at new diagnosis, from a patient treated with antithyroid drugs. These receptors were obtained from a man between 18 and 35 years old with Graves disease.

This rearrangement joins TRBV12-3 or TRBV12-4 to TRBJ2-1; tentatively, D is TRBD2 (7 bases). V lost 6 bases and J lost 3, with 15 bases in between. The CDR3 totals 15 residues. The CDR3 reads CASRNRDYIYNEQFF. The CDR3 DNA is TGTGCCAGCAGAAACAGGGACTACATCTACAATGAGCAGTTCTTC.

This clonotype was seen a handful of times. V gene TRBV13 combines with J gene TRBJ2-7; D assignment may be TRBD1 or TRBD2 (5 bases each). Per the germline V gene, CDR1 is PRHDT and CDR2 is FYEKMQ (reference sequence). The V and J ends lost 5 bases and 3 bases respectively, with 17 bases between them. The CDR3 length is 15 residues. The CDR3: CASSLRTGLDYEQYF. CDR3 bases: TGTGCCAGCAGCCTCCGGACGGGGCTAGACTACGAGCAGTACTTC.

The chain has TRBV14 and TRBJ1-4; D call uncertain. V was clipped by 0 bases and J by 2 bases, with 7 bases between them. The length of the CDR3 is 15 residues. The germline V gene has CDR1 SGHDN and CDR2 FVKESK. The CDR3 DNA follows: TGTGCCAGCAGCCAAGAGATTAGGACTAATGAAAAACTGTTTTTT. It specifies CASSQEIRTNEKLFF.

The chain couples TRBV5-6 to TRBJ1-2; D uncertain. Germline assignment: CDR1 SGHDT and CDR2 YYEEEE. The ends were cut back, 1 base at V and 4 bases at J, with 11 bases in the middle. The CDR3 is 14 residues long. The CDR3 bases are TGTGCCAGCAGCTTGAGGCGGAGGGCCTATGGCTACACCTTC. As protein: CASSLRRRAYGYTF. Looking up the rest from reference TRBV5-6 and TRBJ1-2 gives the full variable domain: DAGVTQSPTHLIKTRGQQVTLRCSPKSGHDTVSWYQQALGQGPQFIFQYYEEEERQRGNFPDRFSGHQFPNYSSELNVNALLLGDSALYLCASSLRRRAYGYTFGSGTRLTVV.

This clonotype has at least ten counts. The chain is built from TRBV10-3 and TRBJ2-5; D unresolved. V lost 2 bases, J lost 4 bases, and 5 bases lay in between. The CDR3 is 12 amino acids. Germline CDR1 reads ENHRY; CDR2 reads SYGVKD. CDR3 protein: CAISEPGETQYF. The CDR3 coding sequence is TGTGCCATCAGTGAGCCGGGAGAGACCCAGTACTTC.

The chain combines TRBV19 with TRBJ1-2; D might be TRBD1 (6 bases). In germline, CDR1 is LNHDA, CDR2 SQIVND (reference sequence). The CDR3 length is 14 residues. Trimming stripped 2 bases from V and 3 bases from J, with 10 bases between. The CDR3 region is CASSIQGFDYGYTF. CDR3 sequence (DNA): TGTGCCAGTAGTATACAGGGGTTCGACTATGGCTACACCTTC.

V and J are TRBV12-3 or TRBV12-4 and TRBJ1-2; D not certain. CDR3 length equals 13 residues. Trimming left V 9 bases short and J 8 bases short, with 19 bases between. The CDR3 reads CASLPWGAGGYTF. In DNA, the CDR3 is TGTGCCAGTCTCCCCTGGGGAGCGGGAGGCTACACCTTC.

At least ten counts were recorded for this clonotype. CDR3 region: CASSVDPGANYGYTF. CDR3 in DNA: TGTGCCAGCAGCGTAGATCCGGGAGCTAACTATGGCTACACCTTC. The V and J genes are TRBV9 and TRBJ1-2; the D is unclear. The CDR3 loop spans 15 amino acids. V lost 0 bases, J lost 0 bases, and 9 bases lay in between. CDR1 and CDR2 from the germline V gene are SGDLS and YYNGEE.

This clonotype was seen more than once but under ten times. The chain is built from TRBV9 and TRBJ2-1; D possibly corresponds to TRBD2 (5 bases). The V end was cut by 4 bases, the J end by 9 bases, with 14 bases between. Germline V gene lookup returns CDR1 SGDLS and CDR2 YYNGEE. The CDR3 loop spans 13 amino acids. The CDR3 region is CASSHGGPSEQFF. CDR3 DNA: TGTGCCAGCAGCCACGGAGGACCTAGTGAGCAGTTCTTC.

The J gene is TRBJ2-1, the V gene TRBV7-6; 8 bases line up with TRBD1. The germline gives CDR1 SGHVS, CDR2 FNYEAQ. Unmatched junction bases numbered 13, after V lost 6 bases and J lost 3 bases. The CDR3 length is 17 residues. The CDR3, as DNA: TGTGCCAGCAGAGAGAGCCCGGACAGGGAGAACTACAATGAGCAGTTCTTC. It translates to CASRESPDRENYNEQFF.

In this sample, this clonotype turned up a few times. The chain joins TRBV11-2 to TRBJ1-3; perhaps TRBD1 as D (5 bases). The CDR3 runs to 16 residues. Germline-derived CDR1 and CDR2 are SGHAT and FQNNGV. Trimming pared 0 bases from V and 4 bases from J, leaving 13 bases between. The CDR3 is CASSLDLVGVGNTIYF. The CDR3 DNA reads TGTGCCAGCAGCTTAGATCTGGTAGGGGTCGGAAACACCATATATTTT.

This clonotype was seen only a few times. The DNA of the CDR3 is TGTGCCAGCAGCCCGGGGGTTTCTGGAGATACGCAGTATTTT. Protein: CASSPGVSGDTQYF. V is TRBV9 and J is TRBJ2-3, with D perhaps TRBD2 (6 bases). This CDR3 is 14 amino acids long. V was clipped by 4 bases and J by 5 bases, with 14 bases between them. Germline V gene lookup returns CDR1 SGDLS and CDR2 YYNGEE. Supplemented by reference TRBV9 and TRBJ2-3, the full variable domain reads DSGVTQTPKHLITATGQRVTLRCSPRSGDLSVYWYQQSLDQGLQFLIQYYNGEERAKGNILERFSAQQFPDLHSELNLSSLELGDSALYFCASSPGVSGDTQYFGPGTRLTVL.

In regard to this clonotype: An end of the junction differs from the germline gene, which may be a read error. V and J are TRBV5-6 and TRBJ1-1; tentative D call: TRBD1 (6 bases). Germline values: CDR1 SGHDT, CDR2 YYEEEE. The CDR3 consists of 13 residues. This CDR3 is CTSSLSGATEAFF. The CDR3 DNA sequence: TGTACCAGCAGCTTGTCAGGGGCCACTGAAGCTTTCTTT.

This chain joins TRBV20-1 and TRBJ2-3; the match to TRBD2 covers 9 bases. This CDR3 is built from 13 residues. Germline V CDR1 and CDR2: DFQATT, SNEGSKA (reference sequence). In DNA form, the CDR3 reads TGCAGGGGAAGCGGGGGGAGCACAGATACGCAGTATTTT. It encodes CRGSGGSTDTQYF.

This clonotype was seen a handful of times. This sequence joins TRBV3-1 and TRBJ2-7; D possibly corresponds to TRBD1 (5 bases). From germline, CDR1 is LGHDT and CDR2 YNNKEL (reference sequence). V lost 3 bases and J 2 bases, leaving 11 bases between the germline ends. There are 14 residues in the CDR3. DNA for the CDR3: TGTGCCAGCAGCCAGGGGCTGCAAACCTACGAGCAGTACTTC. Translating gives CASSQGLQTYEQYF.

The CDR3 DNA follows: TGTGCCAGCAGTGAAGGTCTCTCGCCCGAGCAGTTCTTC. Translation gives CASSEGLSPEQFF. The rearrangement joins TRBV6-2 or TRBV6-3 to TRBJ2-1; no definite D call. CDR1 is MNHEY, CDR2 SVGEGT, per germline. V lost 5 bases and J 10 bases, leaving 15 bases between the germline ends. This CDR3 is 13 amino acids long.

This clonotype has ten or more counts. The chain couples TRBV6-5 to TRBJ2-7; 9 bases agree with TRBD1. The V gene end was trimmed by 4 bases and the J gene end by 0 bases; junction bases not matched to a gene: 4. The CDR3 has 15 amino acids. Germline CDR1 MNHEY, CDR2 SVGAGI. CDR3 nucleotide sequence: TGTGCCAGCAGTTGGGGACAGGGAGACTCCTACGAGCAGTACTTC. It encodes CASSWGQGDSYEQYF.

This clonotype was recorded many times. This chain links TRBV3-1 with TRBJ1-1; D gene unclear. The CDR3 covers 14 residues. CDR1 and CDR2 from the germline V gene are LGHDT and YNNKEL (reference sequence). Trimming cost V 0 bases and J 0 bases, with 5 bases left between them. CDR3 protein: CASSQEGMNTEAFF. CDR3 DNA sequence: TGTGCCAGCAGCCAAGAGGGGATGAACACTGAAGCTTTCTTT. The variable domain in full, completed from reference TRBV3-1 and TRBJ1-1, reads DTAVSQTPKYLVTQMGNDKSIKCEQNLGHDTMYWYKQDSKKFLKIMFSYNNKELIINETVPNRFSPKSPDKAHLNLHINSLELGDSAVYFCASSQEGMNTEAFFGQGTRLTVV.

V gene TRBV4-1 combines with J gene TRBJ1-1, with TRBD1 matching over 8 bases. This CDR3 is 15 amino acids long. V trimming: 3 bases; J trimming: 1 base; junction bases outside the gene matches: 4. The germline V gene encodes CDR1 MGHRA and CDR2 YSYEKL. In DNA, the CDR3 is TGCGCCAGCAGCCATGACGGGACAGGGAACACTGAAGCTTTCTTT. Protein sequence: CASSHDGTGNTEAFF.

This clonotype was counted only a few times. The gene calls are TRBV20-1 and TRBJ1-1, with 8 bases matching TRBD1. V dropped 5 bases and J dropped 2; count of bases not matched to a gene: 4. Germline V lookup: CDR1 DFQATT, CDR2 SNEGSKA (reference sequence). CDR3 length: 13 amino acids. CDR3 sequence reads: CSAAQGANTEAFF. CDR3 in DNA: TGCAGTGCTGCCCAGGGGGCTAACACTGAAGCTTTCTTT.